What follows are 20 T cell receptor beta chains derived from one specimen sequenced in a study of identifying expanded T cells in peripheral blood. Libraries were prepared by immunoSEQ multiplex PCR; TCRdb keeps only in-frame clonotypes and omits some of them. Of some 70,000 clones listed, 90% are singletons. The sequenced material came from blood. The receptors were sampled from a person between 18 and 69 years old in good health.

The CDR3 reads CASIPKMQVRSYEQYF. The CDR3 region has the DNA TGTGCCAGCATCCCCAAAATGCAGGTCCGCTCCTACGAGCAGTACTTC. The chain uses TRBV6-6 and TRBJ2-7; no definite D call. In germline, CDR1 is MNHNY, CDR2 SVGAGI (reference sequence). V was shortened by 7 bases and J by 0 bases, with 19 bases between the two germline ends. This CDR3 has 16 amino acids.

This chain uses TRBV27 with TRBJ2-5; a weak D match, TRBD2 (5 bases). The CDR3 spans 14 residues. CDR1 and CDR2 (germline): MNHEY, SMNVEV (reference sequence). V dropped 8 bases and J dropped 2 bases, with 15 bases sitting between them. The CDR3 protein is CASRRGLAQETQYF. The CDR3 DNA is TGTGCCAGCCGTCGGGGTCTCGCTCAAGAGACCCAGTACTTC.

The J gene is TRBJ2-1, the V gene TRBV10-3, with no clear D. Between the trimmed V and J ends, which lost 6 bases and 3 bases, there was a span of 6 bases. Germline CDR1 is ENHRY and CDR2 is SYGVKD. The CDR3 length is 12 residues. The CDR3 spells CAISGSYNEQFF. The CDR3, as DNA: TGTGCCATCAGCGGCAGCTACAATGAGCAGTTCTTC.

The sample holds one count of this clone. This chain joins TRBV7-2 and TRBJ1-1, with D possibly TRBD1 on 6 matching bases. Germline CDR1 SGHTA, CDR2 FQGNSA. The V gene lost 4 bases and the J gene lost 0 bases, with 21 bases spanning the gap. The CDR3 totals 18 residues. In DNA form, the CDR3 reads TGTGCCAGCAGCTCGAGACAGGTAGGGGGAAGTATGAACACTGAAGCTTTCTTT. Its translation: CASSSRQVGGSMNTEAFF.

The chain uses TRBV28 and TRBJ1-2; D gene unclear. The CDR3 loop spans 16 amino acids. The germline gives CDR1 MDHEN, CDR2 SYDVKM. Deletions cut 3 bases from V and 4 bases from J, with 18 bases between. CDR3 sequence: CASSFEGALGSYGYTF. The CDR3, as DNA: TGTGCCAGCAGTTTTGAGGGCGCATTGGGATCCTATGGCTACACCTTC.

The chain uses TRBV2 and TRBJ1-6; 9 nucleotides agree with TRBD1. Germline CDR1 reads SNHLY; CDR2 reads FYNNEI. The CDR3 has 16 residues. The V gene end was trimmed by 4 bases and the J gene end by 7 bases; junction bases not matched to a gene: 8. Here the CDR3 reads CASSVPGQGLNSPLHF. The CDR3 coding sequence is TGTGCCAGCAGTGTCCCGGGACAGGGATTAAATTCACCCCTCCACTTT.

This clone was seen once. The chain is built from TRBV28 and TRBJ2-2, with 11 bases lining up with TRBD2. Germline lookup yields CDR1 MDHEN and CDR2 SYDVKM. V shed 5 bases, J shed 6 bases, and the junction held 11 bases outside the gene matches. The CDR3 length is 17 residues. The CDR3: CASSRWTLAGGPGELFF. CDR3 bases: TGTGCCAGCAGTCGGTGGACTTTAGCGGGAGGGCCCGGGGAGCTGTTTTTT.

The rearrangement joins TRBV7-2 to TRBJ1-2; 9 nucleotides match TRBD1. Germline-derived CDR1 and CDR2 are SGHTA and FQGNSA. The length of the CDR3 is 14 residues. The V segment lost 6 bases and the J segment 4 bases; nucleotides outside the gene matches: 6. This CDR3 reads CASRPQGAAYGYTF. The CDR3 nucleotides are TGTGCCAGCAGACCACAGGGGGCTGCCTATGGCTACACCTTC.

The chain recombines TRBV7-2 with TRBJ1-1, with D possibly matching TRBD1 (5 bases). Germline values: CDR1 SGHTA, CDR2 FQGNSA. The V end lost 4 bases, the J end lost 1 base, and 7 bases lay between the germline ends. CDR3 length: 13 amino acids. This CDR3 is CASSSGQNTEAFF. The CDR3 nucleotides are TGTGCCAGCAGCTCGGGGCAGAACACTGAAGCTTTCTTT.

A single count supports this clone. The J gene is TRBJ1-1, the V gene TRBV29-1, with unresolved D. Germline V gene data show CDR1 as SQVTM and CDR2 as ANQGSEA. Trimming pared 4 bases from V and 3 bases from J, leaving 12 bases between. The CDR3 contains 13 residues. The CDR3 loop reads CSVGEGRDTEAFF. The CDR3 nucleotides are TGCAGCGTTGGGGAAGGAAGAGACACTGAAGCTTTCTTT.

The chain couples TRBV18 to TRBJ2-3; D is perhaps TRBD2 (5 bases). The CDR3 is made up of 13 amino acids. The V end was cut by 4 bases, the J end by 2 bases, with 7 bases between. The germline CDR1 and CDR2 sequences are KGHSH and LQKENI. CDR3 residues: CASSRGSTDTQYF. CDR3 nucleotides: TGTGCCAGCTCACGCGGGTCCACAGATACGCAGTATTTT.

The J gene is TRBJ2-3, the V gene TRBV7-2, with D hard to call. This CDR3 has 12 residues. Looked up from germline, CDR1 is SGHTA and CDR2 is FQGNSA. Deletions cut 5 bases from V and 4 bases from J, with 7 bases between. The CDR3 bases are TGTGCCAGCAGCATAACACCAGATACGCAGTATTTT. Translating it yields CASSITPDTQYF.

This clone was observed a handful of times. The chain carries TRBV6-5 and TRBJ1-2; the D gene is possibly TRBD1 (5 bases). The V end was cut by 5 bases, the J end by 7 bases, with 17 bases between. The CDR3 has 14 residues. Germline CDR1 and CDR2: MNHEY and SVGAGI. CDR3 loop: CASSARGRELGYTF. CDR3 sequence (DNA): TGTGCCAGCAGTGCCCGGGGGAGGGAGCTTGGCTACACCTTC.

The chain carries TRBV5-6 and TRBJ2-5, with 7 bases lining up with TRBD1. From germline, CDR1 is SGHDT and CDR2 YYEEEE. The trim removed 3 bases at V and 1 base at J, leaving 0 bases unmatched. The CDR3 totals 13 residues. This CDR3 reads CASSWDSQETQYF. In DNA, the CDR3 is TGTGCCAGCAGCTGGGACAGCCAAGAGACCCAGTACTTC.

This CDR3 is CAISLPMVDEQFF. Here the CDR3 DNA reads TGTGCCATCAGCTTACCCATGGTTGATGAGCAGTTCTTC. V and J are TRBV10-3 and TRBJ2-1; D ambiguous. Looked up from germline, CDR1 is ENHRY and CDR2 is SYGVKD. The germline V and J ends were trimmed by 6 bases and 8 bases, with 14 bases remaining between them. The CDR3 contains 13 residues.

In DNA, the CDR3 is TGTGCCAGCAGTAATAGAGGGCTTGAAGCTTTCTTT. This gives the protein CASSNRGLEAFF. The gene calls are TRBV28 and TRBJ1-1, with D uncertain. The CDR3 sequence is 12 residues long. Germline values: CDR1 MDHEN, CDR2 SYDVKM. The V end was cut by 5 bases, the J end by 7 bases, with 11 bases between.

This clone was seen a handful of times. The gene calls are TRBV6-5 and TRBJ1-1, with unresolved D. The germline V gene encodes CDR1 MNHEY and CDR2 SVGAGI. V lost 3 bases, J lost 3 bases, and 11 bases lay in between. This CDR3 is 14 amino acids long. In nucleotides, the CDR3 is TGTGCCAGCAGTTATAGTAGAGAGGACACTGAAGCTTTCTTT. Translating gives CASSYSREDTEAFF.

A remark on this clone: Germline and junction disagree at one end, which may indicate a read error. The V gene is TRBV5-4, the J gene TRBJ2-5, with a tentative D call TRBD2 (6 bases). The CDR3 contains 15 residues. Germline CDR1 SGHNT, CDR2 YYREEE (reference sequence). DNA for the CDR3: TGTGCCGGCAGCTTGCGGGACGGTGGCTTGGAGACCCAGTACTTC. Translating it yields CAGSLRDGGLETQYF.

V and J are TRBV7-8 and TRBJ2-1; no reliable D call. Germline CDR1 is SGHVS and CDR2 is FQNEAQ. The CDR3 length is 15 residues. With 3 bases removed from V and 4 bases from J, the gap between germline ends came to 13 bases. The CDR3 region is CASSFAVPEYNEQFF. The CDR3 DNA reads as TGTGCCAGCAGCTTCGCAGTGCCGGAATACAATGAGCAGTTCTTC. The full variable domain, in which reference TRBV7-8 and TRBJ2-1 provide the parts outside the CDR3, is GAGVSQSPRYKVAKRGQDVALRCDPISGHVSLFWYQQALGQGPEFLTYFQNEAQLDKSGLPSDRFFAERPEGSVSTLKIQRTQQEDSAVYLCASSFAVPEYNEQFFGPGTRLTVL.

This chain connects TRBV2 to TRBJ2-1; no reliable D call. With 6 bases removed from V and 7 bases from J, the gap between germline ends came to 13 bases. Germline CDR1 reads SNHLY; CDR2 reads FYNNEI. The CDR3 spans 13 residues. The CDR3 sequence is CASSLLPENEQFF. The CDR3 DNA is TGTGCCAGCAGCCTTCTACCAGAGAATGAGCAGTTCTTC.